The clone carrying this T cell receptor beta chain was detected many times. Its antigen remains unidentified. The sample originates from a study of T cells in Graves' hyperthyroidism and ophthalmopathy. RNA transcripts were the template for amplifying TCR beta CDR3 regions. First-round RT-PCR targeting the TCR CDR3 was performed with the HTBI primer set. Via MiXCR, TCRdb re-called the multiplex PCR reads, giving one row per CDR3 protein. The sample includes approximately 400,000 distinct CDR3 sequences, 11% to 15% of them seen just once. Whole-study results and caveats: In simple terms, a model built on 13 V-J features told ophthalmopathy apart from stable hyperthyroidism. Blood held most thyroid clonotypes expanded above 0.001 frequency.

Patients aged 18 to 65 had newly diagnosed hyperthyroidism lasting under 2 months. From more than 9.5 ml of fresh peripheral blood, PBMCs were isolated. Per germline, CDR1 SEHNR and CDR2 FQNEAQ (reference sequence). With 1 base removed from V and 2 bases from J, the gap between germline ends came to 12 bases. The CDR3 contains 15 residues. The TCR sequence derives from a woman in her sixties with Graves' hyperthyroidism. The chain combines TRBV7-9 with TRBJ2-7; D is perhaps TRBD1 or TRBD2 (5 bases each). The sample was blood. The DNA for the CDR3 is TGTGCCAGCAGCTTAGGTTGGGACCGGACCTACGAGCAGTACTTC. This gives the protein CASSLGWDRTYEQYF.